This TCR beta chain derives from a study of shared clonotypes between healthy human individuals. TCRdb's table, derived via immunoSEQ multiplex PCR, lists solely in-frame clones and lacks some. Of about 2 million clones detected, about 95% appear once; the ten largest clones hold 1% to 1.5%. Terminally differentiated effector memory CD45RA+ cells were excluded by CCR7 positive selection of CD45RO-negative cells. Germline CDR1 reads MGHRA; CDR2 reads YSYEKL. V lost 1 base and J 7 bases, leaving 23 bases between the germline ends. CDR3 length: 18 amino acids. This TCR was recovered from a young man in good health. The sequencing input was naive CD8+ T cells sorted from blood. The rearrangement links TRBV4-1 to TRBJ2-1; unclear D gene. The CDR3 nucleotides are TGCGCCAGCAGCCAAGCCCCGACTGAAACCCTAACACAAAATGAGCAGTTCTTC. Its protein is CASSQAPTETLTQNEQFF.